The next 7 T cell receptor beta chains were all read from a single sample in a study of blood T cells in healthy people across ages. The second PCR ran roughly 6 to 12 cycles with a sample-barcoded 5' primer and J-beta primers. Each CDR3 protein gets one entry after TCRdb re-called the 5' RACE reads with MiXCR. The sample shows about 930,000 distinct CDR3 sequences, roughly 28% of them seen only once. These data also featured in a second study, about T cells of mothers and their children.

Sequencing was done on a sample of blood. The receptors derive from a woman in her thirties or forties in good health.

This clonotype was recorded at least ten times. This chain connects TRBV24-1 to TRBJ2-1, with 8 bases that match TRBD2. Germline CDR1 is KGHDR and CDR2 is SFDVKD. The CDR3 covers 16 residues. With V trimmed by 4 bases and J by 2 bases, 6 bases remained unmatched. The CDR3 DNA is TGTGCCACCAGTGAGGGGGGCGGGGGGCCCTACAATGAGCAGTTCTTC. It translates to CATSEGGGGPYNEQFF.

There are a few counts of this clonotype. The V and J genes are TRBV5-1 and TRBJ1-2; 9 bases are shared with TRBD1. The CDR3 has 15 residues. J was trimmed by 2 bases and V by 2 bases; bases with no gene match: 4. The germline CDR1 and CDR2 sequences are SGHRS and YFSETQ. CDR3 nucleotide sequence: TGCGCCAGCAGCTTTCGACAGGGGGTGAACTATGGCTACACCTTC. This codes for CASSFRQGVNYGYTF. The entire variable domain, with the rest obtained from reference TRBV5-1 and TRBJ1-2, is as follows: KAGVTQTPRYLIKTRGQQVTLSCSPISGHRSVSWYQQTPGQGLQFLFEYFSETQRNKGNFPGRFSGRQFSNSRSEMNVSTLELGDSALYLCASSFRQGVNYGYTFGSGTRLTVV.

This clonotype was found many times. The V gene is TRBV7-9, the J gene TRBJ2-3; 8 bases are shared with TRBD1. This CDR3 spans 16 amino acids. The V gene end was trimmed by 6 bases and the J gene end by 0 bases; junction bases not matched to a gene: 8. CDR1 is SEHNR, CDR2 FQNEAQ, per germline (reference sequence). CDR3 in amino acids: CASRTTTGGSTDTQYF. The CDR3 nucleotides are TGTGCCAGCAGGACTACAACAGGGGGGAGCACAGATACGCAGTATTTT.

The chain has TRBV29-1 and TRBJ1-1, with 7 bases fitting TRBD1. J lost 8 bases, V lost 1 base, and 10 bases had no gene match. Germline V CDR1 and CDR2: SQVTM, ANQGSEA. The CDR3 consists of 14 residues. The CDR3 protein is CSVEVVAGGREAFF. The CDR3 DNA reads as TGCAGCGTTGAAGTGGTTGCAGGGGGTAGGGAAGCTTTCTTT. The full variable domain, in which reference TRBV29-1 and TRBJ1-1 provide the parts outside the CDR3, is SAVISQKPSRDICQRGTSLTIQCQVDSQVTMMFWYRQQPGQSLTLIATANQGSEATYESGFVIDKFPISRPNLTFSTLTVSNMSPEDSSIYLCSVEVVAGGREAFFGQGTRLTVV.

The rearrangement links TRBV7-2 to TRBJ2-5, with TRBD2 matching 16 bases. Germline V lookup: CDR1 SGHTA, CDR2 FQGNSA. The CDR3 length is 16 residues. Trimming cost V 3 bases and J 9 bases; bases outside gene matches: 7. This CDR3 reads CASSFGGTSGGGSQYF. CDR3 sequence (DNA): TGTGCCAGCAGCTTCGGCGGGACTAGCGGGGGGGGGTCCCAGTACTTC.

This clonotype was seen a handful of times. This chain uses TRBV15 with TRBJ2-1, with D possibly TRBD1 on 6 matching bases. CDR1 and CDR2 from the germline V gene are LNHNV and YYDKDF (reference sequence). The CDR3 is 13 amino acids. Trimming removed 4 bases at V and 8 bases at J, with 12 bases between. Written as DNA, the CDR3 is TGTGCCACCAGCATTACAGGGTTTGATGAGCAGTTCTTC. Protein product: CATSITGFDEQFF.

Only a few counts were recorded for this clonotype. The chain uses TRBV23-1 and TRBJ2-3, with D hard to call. TRBV23-1 is reported as an ORF; its role is uncertain. V gave up 1 base and J gave up 2 bases, with 10 bases separating them. This CDR3 region has 15 residues. CDR3 region: CASSQFVPPTDTQYF. As DNA, the CDR3 is TGCGCCAGCAGTCAATTTGTACCCCCCACAGATACGCAGTATTTT.